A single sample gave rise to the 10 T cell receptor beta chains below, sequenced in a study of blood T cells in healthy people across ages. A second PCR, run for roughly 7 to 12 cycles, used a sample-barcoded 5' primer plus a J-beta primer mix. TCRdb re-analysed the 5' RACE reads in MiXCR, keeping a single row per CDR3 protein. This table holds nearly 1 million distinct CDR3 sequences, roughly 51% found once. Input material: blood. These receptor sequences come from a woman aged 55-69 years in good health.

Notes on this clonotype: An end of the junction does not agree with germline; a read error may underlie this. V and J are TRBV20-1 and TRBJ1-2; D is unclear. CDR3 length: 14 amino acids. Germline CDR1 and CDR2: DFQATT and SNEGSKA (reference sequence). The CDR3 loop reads CSARQDRDLNGCTF. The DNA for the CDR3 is TGCAGTGCTAGACAAGACCGGGATCTAAATGGCTGCACCTTC.

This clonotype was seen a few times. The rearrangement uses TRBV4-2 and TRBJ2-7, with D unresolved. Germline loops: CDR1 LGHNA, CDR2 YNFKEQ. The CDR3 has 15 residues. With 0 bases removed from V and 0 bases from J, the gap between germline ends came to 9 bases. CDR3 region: CASSQEGVYSYEQYF. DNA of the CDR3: TGTGCCAGCAGCCAAGAAGGTGTCTACTCCTACGAGCAGTACTTC.

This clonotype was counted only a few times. The CDR3: CASSPPLAGAPDTQYF. CDR3 DNA: TGTGCCAGCAGCCCTCCACTAGCGGGAGCTCCAGATACGCAGTATTTT. V and J are TRBV7-2 and TRBJ2-3, with 11 nucleotides matching TRBD2. CDR1 is SGHTA and CDR2 is FQGNSA in the germline V gene. The CDR3 runs 16 residues. V trimming: 5 bases; J trimming: 4 bases; junction bases outside the gene matches: 8.

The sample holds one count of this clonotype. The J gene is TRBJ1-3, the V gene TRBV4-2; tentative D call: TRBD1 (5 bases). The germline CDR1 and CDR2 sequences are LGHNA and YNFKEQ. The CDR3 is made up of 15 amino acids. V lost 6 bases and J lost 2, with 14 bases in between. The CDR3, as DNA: TGTGCCAGCAGACAGCCCGACAGACCTGGAAACACCATATATTTT. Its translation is CASRQPDRPGNTIYF.

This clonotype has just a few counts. The CDR3 nucleotides read TGCAGTGCTAGATTCTTAAGAGACGAGCAGTACTTC. Translating gives CSARFLRDEQYF. This chain joins TRBV20-1 and TRBJ2-7; no reliable D call. The CDR3 covers 12 residues. CDR1 is DFQATT, CDR2 SNEGSKA, per germline (reference sequence). The germline V and J ends were trimmed by 2 bases and 5 bases, with 10 bases remaining between them.

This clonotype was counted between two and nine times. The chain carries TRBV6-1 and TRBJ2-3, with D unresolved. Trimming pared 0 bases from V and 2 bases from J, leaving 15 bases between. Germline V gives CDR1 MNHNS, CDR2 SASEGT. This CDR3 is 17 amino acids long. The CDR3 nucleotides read TGTGCCAGCAGTGAAGCGAATATCGGATCCCTCACAGATACGCAGTATTTT. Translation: CASSEANIGSLTDTQYF.

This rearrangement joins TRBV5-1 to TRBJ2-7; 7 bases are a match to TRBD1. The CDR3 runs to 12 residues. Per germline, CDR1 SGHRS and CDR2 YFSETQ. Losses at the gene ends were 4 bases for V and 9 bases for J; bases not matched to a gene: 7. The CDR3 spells CASSLEGAAQYF. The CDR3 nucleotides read TGCGCCAGCAGCCTTGAGGGGGCGGCGCAGTACTTC.

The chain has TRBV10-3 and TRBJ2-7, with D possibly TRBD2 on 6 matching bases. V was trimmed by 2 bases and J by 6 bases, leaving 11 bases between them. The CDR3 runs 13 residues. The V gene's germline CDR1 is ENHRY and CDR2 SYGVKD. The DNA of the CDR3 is TGTGCCATCAGTGAGGCCCTAGCGCGCGAGCAGTACTTC. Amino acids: CAISEALAREQYF.

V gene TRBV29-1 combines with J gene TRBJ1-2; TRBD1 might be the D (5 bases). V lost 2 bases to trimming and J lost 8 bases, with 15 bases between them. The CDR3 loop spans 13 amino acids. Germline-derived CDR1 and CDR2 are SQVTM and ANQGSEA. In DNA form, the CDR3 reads TGCAGCGTTGAACCCTCAGGGCGGTTCGGCTACACCTTC. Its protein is CSVEPSGRFGYTF. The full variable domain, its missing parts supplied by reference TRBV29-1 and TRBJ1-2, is SAVISQKPSRDICQRGTSLTIQCQVDSQVTMMFWYRQQPGQSLTLIATANQGSEATYESGFVIDKFPISRPNLTFSTLTVSNMSPEDSSIYLCSVEPSGRFGYTFGSGTRLTVV.

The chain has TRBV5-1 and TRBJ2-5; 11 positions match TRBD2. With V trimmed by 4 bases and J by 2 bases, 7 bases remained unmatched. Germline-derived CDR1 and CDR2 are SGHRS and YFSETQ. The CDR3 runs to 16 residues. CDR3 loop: CASSAISGRVQETQYF. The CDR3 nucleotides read TGCGCCAGCAGCGCAATTAGCGGGAGGGTTCAAGAGACCCAGTACTTC.